This T cell receptor (beta chain) was identified during a study of T cell changes during pregnancy in multiple sclerosis (dated by TCRdb to between 2019 and 2020). Broadly, across the study: In women with multiple sclerosis, the researchers looked at how the T cell repertoire shifted as pregnancy progressed.

Comments on this clone: This receptor's antigen is unknown. Base qualities are not provided; no much larger clone lies one nucleotide away.

The library relied on the immunoSEQ multiplex PCR assay. TCRdb took this table from immuneACCESS and kept in-frame rearrangements with V and J called. Such tables lack part of the clones; where checked against another copy, unresolved V genes explain under half of the gap, and the rest is unexplained. This sample gives about 34,000 clones in total; roughly 90% of them show up just once. The top ten clones comprise approximately 4.1% of the sample. Measured from the cysteine to the phenylalanine, the CDR3 is 12 residues long. The CDR3 DNA has 36 bases and is translated from base 1. Deletion took 6 bases off V and 6 bases off J, with a span of 9 bases between the germline ends. From the germline V gene, CDR1 is LGHNT and CDR2 is FRNRAP.

The starting material was CD8+ T cells from peripheral blood mononuclear cells, obtained after pregnancy. This clonotype originated in a female donor with multiple sclerosis, enrolled in a pregnancy study. The V gene is TRBV12-5 and the J gene is TRBJ2-1; the D gene cannot be named for sure. The encoded CDR3 is CASGPNANEQFF. The nucleotide sequence reads as follows: TGTGCTAGTGGCCCTAACGCCAATGAGCAGTTCTTC.